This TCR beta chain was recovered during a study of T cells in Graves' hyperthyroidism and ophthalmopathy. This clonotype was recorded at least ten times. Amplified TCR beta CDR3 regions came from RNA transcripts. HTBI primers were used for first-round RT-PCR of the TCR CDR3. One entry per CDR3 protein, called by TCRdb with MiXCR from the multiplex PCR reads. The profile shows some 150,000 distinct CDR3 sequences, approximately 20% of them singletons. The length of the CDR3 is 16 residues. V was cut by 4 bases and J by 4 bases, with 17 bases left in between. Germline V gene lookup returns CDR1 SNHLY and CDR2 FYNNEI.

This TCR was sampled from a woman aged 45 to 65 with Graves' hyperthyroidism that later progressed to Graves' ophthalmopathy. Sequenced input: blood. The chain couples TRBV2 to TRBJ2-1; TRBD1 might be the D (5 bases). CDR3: CASSGKQGPKYNEQFF. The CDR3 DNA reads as TGTGCCAGCAGTGGCAAGCAGGGCCCAAAATACAATGAGCAGTTCTTC.